This TCR beta chain is drawn from a study of CD8 T cells in ankylosing spondylitis. Study findings and constraints: A TCR beta motif made of roughly eight highly homologous variants seemed typical of ankylosing spondylitis blood.

This clonotype was counted many times. Its target is not known. TCRdb re-called the 5' RACE reads through MiXCR, storing one row per CDR3 protein. The sample includes around 130,000 distinct CDR3 sequences, about 6.5% of them seen just once. Material: blood, either unsorted or a sorted T cell fraction (not recorded which). This sequence originates from a male donor with ankylosing spondylitis or in good health (not recorded which).

The CDR3 nucleotides are TGTGCCAGCAGCGTGGACCTAGCGGGAGCCTACAATGAGCAGTTCTTC. Translation: CASSVDLAGAYNEQFF. The chain recombines TRBV9 with TRBJ2-1, with TRBD2 matching 10 bases. The CDR3 runs to 16 residues. Germline values: CDR1 SGDLS, CDR2 YYNGEE. V lost 2 bases to trimming and J lost 2 bases; unmatched junction nucleotides: 4.